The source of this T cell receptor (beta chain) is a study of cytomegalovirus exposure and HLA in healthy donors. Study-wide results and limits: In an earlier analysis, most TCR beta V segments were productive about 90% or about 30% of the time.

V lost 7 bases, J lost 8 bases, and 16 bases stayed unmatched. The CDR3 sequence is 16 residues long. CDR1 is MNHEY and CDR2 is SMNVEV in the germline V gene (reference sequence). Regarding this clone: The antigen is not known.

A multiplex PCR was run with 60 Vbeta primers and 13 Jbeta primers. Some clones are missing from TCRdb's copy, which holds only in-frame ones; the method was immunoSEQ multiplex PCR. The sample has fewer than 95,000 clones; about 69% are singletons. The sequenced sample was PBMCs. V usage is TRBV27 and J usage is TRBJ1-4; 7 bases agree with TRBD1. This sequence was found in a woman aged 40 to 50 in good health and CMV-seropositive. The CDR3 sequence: CASKVSGGPLREKLFF. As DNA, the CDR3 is TGTGCCAGCAAGGTGTCAGGGGGGCCCTTAAGAGAAAAACTGTTTTTT.